This TCR beta chain is from a study of blood T cell repertoires in COVID-19. About the study: Specimens from acute and convalescent COVID-19 originated in the United States, Italy and Spain. In each case, the material was cDNA or gDNA derived from T cells, B-cell-depleted T cells, or PBMCs.

The CDR3 contains 15 residues. CDR1 and CDR2 (germline): KGHSH, LQKENI. The V segment lost 6 bases and the J segment 5 bases; nucleotides outside the gene matches: 6. Original data processing: The assay estimated nucleated cells by amplifying reference gene primers. Profiled with immunoSEQ multiplex PCR; TCRdb holds only in-frame clones, not every one. V and J calls and clone size are given by that table; D and trimming were obtained from the DNA. The top ten hold more than 7.5% of the sample, which has approximately 180,000 clones, about 80% seen once. The rearrangement joins TRBV18 to TRBJ2-1, with 11 bases that match TRBD2. The origin of this receptor is an older woman with acute or convalescent COVID-19. The specimen was peripheral blood. The DNA of the CDR3 is TGTGCCAGCTCCGTAGCGGGAGGGGCGAACAATGAGCAGTTCTTC. This encodes CASSVAGGANNEQFF.